This T cell receptor (beta chain) came from a study of OX40 agonist ivuxolimab in advanced cancers. Study overall: Partial response was recorded in three patients: one hepatocellular carcinoma and two cutaneous melanoma cases.

Libraries were prepared by immunoSEQ multiplex PCR; TCRdb keeps only in-frame clonotypes and omits some of them. The table records roughly 53,000 clones, 85% of them present only once. Germline V CDR1 and CDR2: MNHEY, SVGAGI. The V end lost 2 bases, the J end lost 0 bases, and 12 bases lay between the germline ends. CDR3 length equals 16 residues. This clone was found once. The specimen was CD4+ or CD8+ T cells sorted from blood, collected in a trial of the OX40 agonist ivuxolimab. The chain is built from TRBV6-5 and TRBJ2-3; D may be TRBD2 (6 bases). The TCR sequence derives from an adult with an advanced solid tumor such as melanoma, head and neck, liver or kidney cancer. The DNA for the CDR3 is TGTGCCAGCAGTTACGGAGCGGGTGTTAGCACAGATACGCAGTATTTT. As protein: CASSYGAGVSTDTQYF.